This T cell receptor (beta chain) stems from a study of PD-L1 blockade in urothelial cancer. V was cut by 0 bases and J by 8 bases, with 7 bases left in between. The CDR3 contains 11 residues. From germline, CDR1 is DFQATT and CDR2 SNEGSKA (reference sequence). The data were produced by immunoSEQ multiplex PCR, yet TCRdb's version contains in-frame clones alone and is incomplete. The table shows 35,000 to 50,000 clones, with roughly four fifths occurring only once. Sample: PBMCs, taken around atezolizumab (anti-PD-L1) treatment. The J gene is TRBJ1-2, the V gene TRBV20-1; no firm D call. This TCR was sampled from a man between 65 and 79 years old with urothelial cancer. The CDR3, as DNA: TGCAGTGCTAGAGATCAGTTCGGCTACACCTTC. It specifies CSARDQFGYTF.